Presented here are 13 T cell receptor beta chains from one specimen sequenced in a study of graft-versus-host responses after intestinal transplantation. Produced via immunoSEQ multiplex PCR; TCRdb's table is partial and in-frame only. This table holds 95,000 to 100,000 clones, about 83% found once. The input for sequencing was PBMCs, taken 255 days after intestinal transplant. The receptors here all came from a human patient who received an intestinal transplant, so some T cells may come from the graft donor.

The chain joins TRBV5-1 to TRBJ2-5, with TRBD2 identical over 13 bases. Germline V gives CDR1 SGHRS, CDR2 YFSETQ. This CDR3 comprises 16 residues. J was trimmed by 4 bases and V by 4 bases; bases with no gene match: 7. This chain's CDR3 is CASSIGTSGARETQYF. For the CDR3, the DNA is TGCGCCAGCAGCATCGGGACTAGCGGGGCGAGAGAGACCCAGTACTTC. Full variable domain (rest looked up from reference TRBV5-1 and TRBJ2-5): KAGVTQTPRYLIKTRGQQVTLSCSPISGHRSVSWYQQTPGQGLQFLFEYFSETQRNKGNFPGRFSGRQFSNSRSEMNVSTLELGDSALYLCASSIGTSGARETQYFGPGTRLLVL.

In its sample, this clone was seen a few times. The chain couples TRBV14 to TRBJ1-3; D gene uncertain. CDR3 length: 11 residues. V was cut by 3 bases and J by 8 bases, with 5 bases left in between. In germline, CDR1 is SGHDN, CDR2 FVKESK. The CDR3 loop reads CASSHRYTIYF. CDR3 bases: TGTGCCAGCAGCCATCGGTACACCATATATTTT.

The chain joins TRBV5-1 to TRBJ2-3; maybe TRBD1 (6 bases). The germline CDR1 and CDR2 sequences are SGHRS and YFSETQ. The germline V and J ends were trimmed by 2 bases and 2 bases, with 15 bases remaining between them. The CDR3 totals 16 residues. The CDR3 reads CASSLVQGRNTDTQYF. The DNA for the CDR3 is TGCGCCAGCAGCTTAGTACAGGGAAGGAACACAGATACGCAGTATTTT.

The gene calls are TRBV29-1 and TRBJ1-1; D remains unclear. V gave up 7 bases and J gave up 1 base, with 13 bases separating them. The CDR3 runs 13 residues. The germline gives CDR1 SQVTM, CDR2 ANQGSEA. In DNA, the CDR3 is TGCAGCGGAACCAGGCGCCAGAACACTGAAGCTTTCTTT. Translating gives CSGTRRQNTEAFF.

CDR3 nucleotide sequence: TGTGCCAGCAGCCTGGGGACAGGCGAGCAGTACTTC. Amino acid sequence: CASSLGTGEQYF. This chain links TRBV7-9 with TRBJ2-7, with 8 positions matching TRBD1. Trimming at V came to 5 bases and at J to 6 bases, leaving 3 bases not matched to a gene. The CDR3 is 12 amino acids. Germline assignment: CDR1 SEHNR and CDR2 FQNEAQ (reference sequence). The full variable domain, its missing parts supplied by reference TRBV7-9 and TRBJ2-7, is DTGVSQNPRHKITKRGQNVTFRCDPISEHNRLYWYRQTLGQGPEFLTYFQNEAQLEKSRLLSDRFSAERPKGSFSTLEIQRTEQGDSAMYLCASSLGTGEQYFGPGTRLTVT.

This clone has just a few counts. The chain carries TRBV10-2 and TRBJ2-2; TRBD1 might be the D (5 bases). CDR1 and CDR2 from the germline V gene are WSHSY and SAAADI. The CDR3 spans 13 residues. V shed 3 bases and J shed 3 bases, with 5 bases lying between them. The CDR3 region is CASSDRDTGELFF. Written as DNA, the CDR3 is TGCGCCAGCAGTGACAGGGACACCGGGGAGCTGTTTTTT.

The CDR3 reads CASSYGLAGESDEQYF. DNA of the CDR3: TGCGCCAGCAGTTACGGACTAGCGGGAGAGAGCGACGAGCAGTACTTC. The rearrangement uses TRBV5-1 and TRBJ2-7; TRBD2 agrees at 13 bases. V lost 5 bases and J lost 5; bases outside the gene matches: 10. Germline assignment: CDR1 SGHRS and CDR2 YFSETQ. The length of the CDR3 is 16 residues.

The chain employs TRBV7-3 and TRBJ1-1; D is possibly TRBD1 (5 bases). V was shortened by 5 bases and J by 6 bases, with 13 bases between the two germline ends. The length of the CDR3 is 13 residues. CDR1 is SGHTA and CDR2 is FQGTGA in the germline V gene. The CDR3 spells CASSPQGVAEAFF. The CDR3 DNA reads as TGTGCCAGCAGCCCGCAGGGTGTGGCTGAAGCTTTCTTT.

The rearrangement joins TRBV18 to TRBJ2-5, with D possibly being TRBD1 (6 bases). Germline CDR1 and CDR2: KGHSH and LQKENI. Trimming shortened V by 3 bases and J by 5 bases, and 13 bases separated the two germline ends. The CDR3 has 14 amino acids. The CDR3 loop reads CASSPQGKGETQYF. The CDR3, as DNA: TGTGCCAGCTCACCGCAGGGGAAGGGGGAGACCCAGTACTTC.

The gene calls are TRBV28 and TRBJ1-4; 9 positions match TRBD1. Germline CDR1 is MDHEN and CDR2 is SYDVKM. The CDR3 spans 14 residues. The J segment lost 5 bases and the V segment lost 4 bases, leaving 2 bases of the junction unmatched. This chain's CDR3 is CASSSGQGNEKLFF. For the CDR3, the DNA is TGTGCCAGCAGTTCTGGACAGGGGAATGAAAAACTGTTTTTT.

The chain is built from TRBV11-2 and TRBJ2-5; D gene ambiguous. The V gene's germline CDR1 is SGHAT and CDR2 FQNNGV. This CDR3 has 16 residues. The V end was cut by 0 bases, the J end by 6 bases, with 17 bases between. CDR3 sequence (DNA): TGTGCCAGCAGCTTAGATTTGCGGCTTCTTCAAAAGACCCAGTACTTC. It is translated as CASSLDLRLLQKTQYF.

The V and J genes are TRBV7-2 and TRBJ1-1, with unresolved D. The V end was cut by 3 bases, the J end by 0 bases, with 11 bases between. The CDR3 sequence is 15 residues long. Germline V gives CDR1 SGHTA, CDR2 FQGNSA. In DNA, the CDR3 is TGTGCCAGCAGCTTGGGTACTCTAATGAACACTGAAGCTTTCTTT. Residues: CASSLGTLMNTEAFF.

The chain combines TRBV10-2 with TRBJ2-5; 8 bases line up with TRBD2. The CDR3 consists of 14 residues. Germline-derived CDR1 and CDR2 are WSHSY and SAAADI. V dropped 3 bases and J dropped 5; count of bases not matched to a gene: 5. The CDR3 region is CASSESRLAETQYF. The CDR3 nucleotides read TGCGCCAGCAGTGAAAGCCGACTAGCGGAGACCCAGTACTTC.